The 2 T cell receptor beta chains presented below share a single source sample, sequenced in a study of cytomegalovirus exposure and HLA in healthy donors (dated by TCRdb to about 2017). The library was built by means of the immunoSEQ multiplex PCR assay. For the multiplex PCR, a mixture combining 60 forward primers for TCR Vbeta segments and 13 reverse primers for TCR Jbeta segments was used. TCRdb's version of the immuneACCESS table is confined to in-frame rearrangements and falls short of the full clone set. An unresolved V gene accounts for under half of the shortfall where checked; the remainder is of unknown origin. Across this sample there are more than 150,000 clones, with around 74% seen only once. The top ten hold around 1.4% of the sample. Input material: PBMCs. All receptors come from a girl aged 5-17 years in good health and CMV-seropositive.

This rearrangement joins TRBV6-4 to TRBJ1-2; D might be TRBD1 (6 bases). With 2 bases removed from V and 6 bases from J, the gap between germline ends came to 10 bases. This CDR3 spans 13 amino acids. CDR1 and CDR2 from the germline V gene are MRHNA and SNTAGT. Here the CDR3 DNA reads TGTGCCAGCAGTGACCTAGCAGGGGATGGCTACACCTTC. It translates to CASSDLAGDGYTF.

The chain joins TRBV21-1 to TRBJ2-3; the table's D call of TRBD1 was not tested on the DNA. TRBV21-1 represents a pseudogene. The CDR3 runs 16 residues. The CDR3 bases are TGTGCCAGCAGCAAAAAGGACAGGAGTAGCACAGATACGCAGTATTTT. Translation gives CASSKKDRSSTDTQYF.